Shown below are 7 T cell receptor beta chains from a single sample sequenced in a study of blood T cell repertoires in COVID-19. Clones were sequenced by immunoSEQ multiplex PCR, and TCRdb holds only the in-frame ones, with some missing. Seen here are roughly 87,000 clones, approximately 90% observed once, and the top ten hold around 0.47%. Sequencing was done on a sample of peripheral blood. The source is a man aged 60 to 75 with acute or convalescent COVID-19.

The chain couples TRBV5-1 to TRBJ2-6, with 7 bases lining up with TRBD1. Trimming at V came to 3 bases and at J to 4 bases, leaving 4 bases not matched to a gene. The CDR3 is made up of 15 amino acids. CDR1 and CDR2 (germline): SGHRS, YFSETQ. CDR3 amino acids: CASSSWDRGANVLTF. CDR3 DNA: TGCGCCAGCAGCTCCTGGGACAGAGGGGCCAACGTCCTGACTTTC.

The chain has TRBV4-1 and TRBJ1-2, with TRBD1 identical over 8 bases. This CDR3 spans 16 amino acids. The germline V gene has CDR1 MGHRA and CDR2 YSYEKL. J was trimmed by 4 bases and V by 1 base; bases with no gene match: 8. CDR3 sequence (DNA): TGCGCCAGCAGCCAAGTCCCCGGACAGGGCGTCTATGGCTACACCTTC. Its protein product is CASSQVPGQGVYGYTF.

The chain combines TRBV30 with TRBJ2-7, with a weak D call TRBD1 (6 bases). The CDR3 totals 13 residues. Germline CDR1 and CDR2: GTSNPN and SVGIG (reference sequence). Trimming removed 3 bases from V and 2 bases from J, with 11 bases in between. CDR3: CAWRGTLTYEQYF. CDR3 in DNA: TGTGCCTGGAGAGGGACACTCACCTACGAGCAGTACTTC.

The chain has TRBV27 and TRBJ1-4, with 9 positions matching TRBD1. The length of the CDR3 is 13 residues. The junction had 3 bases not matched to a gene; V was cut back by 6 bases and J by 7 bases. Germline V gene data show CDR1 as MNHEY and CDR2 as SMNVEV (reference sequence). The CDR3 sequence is CASRDRGSEKLFF. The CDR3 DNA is TGTGCCAGCAGGGACAGGGGCAGTGAAAAACTGTTTTTT.

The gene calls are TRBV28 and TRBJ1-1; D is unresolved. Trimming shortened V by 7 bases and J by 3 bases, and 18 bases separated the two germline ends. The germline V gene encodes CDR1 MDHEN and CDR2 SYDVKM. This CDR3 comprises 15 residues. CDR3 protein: CASNFRSPAYTEAFF. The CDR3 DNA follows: TGTGCCAGCAATTTTAGGAGTCCCGCCTACACTGAAGCTTTCTTT. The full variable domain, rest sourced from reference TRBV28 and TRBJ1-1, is DVKVTQSSRYLVKRTGEKVFLECVQDMDHENMFWYRQDPGLGLRLIYFSYDVKMKEKGDIPEGYSVSREKKERFSLILESASTNQTSMYLCASNFRSPAYTEAFFGQGTRLTVV.

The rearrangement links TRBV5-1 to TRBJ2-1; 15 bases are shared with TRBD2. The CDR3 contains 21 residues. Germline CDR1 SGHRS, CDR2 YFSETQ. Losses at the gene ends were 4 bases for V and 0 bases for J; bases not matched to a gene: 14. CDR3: CASSVSRGTSGRISSYNEQFF. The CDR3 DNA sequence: TGCGCCAGCAGCGTCTCGCGCGGGACTAGCGGGAGGATTAGCTCCTACAATGAGCAGTTCTTC.

The CDR3 region is CASSQWDRVQRENGEQFF. CDR3 in DNA: TGCGCCAGCAGTCAGTGGGACAGGGTCCAGCGGGAGAATGGTGAGCAGTTCTTC. The rearrangement joins TRBV23-1 to TRBJ2-1, with D perhaps matching TRBD1 (9 bases). TRBV23-1 is placed among ORFs of uncertain function. CDR3 length: 18 residues. V gave up 3 bases and J gave up 9 bases, with 27 bases separating them.